The 15 T cell receptor beta chains below come from one sample, sequenced in a study of CD8+ T cells in alopecia areata. In each case, RNA was isolated and then reverse transcribed into cDNA as the sequencing template. Repertoires were generated with immunoSEQ multiplex PCR, while TCRdb's copy carries only in-frame clones and drops some. Of roughly 100,000 clones detected, 44% appear once; the ten largest clones hold 18%. The treatment here: oral pan-JAK inhibitor, 5-10 mg twice daily. Sequencing used CD8+ T cells sorted from blood, obtained at week 24, from a patient treated with tofacitinib. These receptors were obtained from a human donor with alopecia areata.

This clone came up once. V and J are TRBV4-1 and TRBJ1-4; D is undetermined. Germline CDR1 and CDR2: MGHRA and YSYEKL. V was pared by 1 base and J by 5 bases, with 14 bases between. The CDR3 consists of 16 residues. In nucleotides, the CDR3 is TGCGCCAGCAGCCAAGCTCCCGGGAGGATAAATGAAAAACTGTTTTTT. This translates into CASSQAPGRINEKLFF.

The sample holds a few counts of this clone. The gene calls are TRBV7-2 and TRBJ2-5; D remains unclear. CDR3 length: 14 residues. Trimming cost V 2 bases and J 5 bases, with 12 bases left between them. Looked up from germline, CDR1 is SGHTA and CDR2 is FQGNSA. As DNA, the CDR3 is TGTGCCAGCAGCTTATTGGCGTACGCGGAGACCCAGTACTTC. This encodes CASSLLAYAETQYF.

The chain carries TRBV9 and TRBJ2-7; the match to TRBD1 covers 9 bases. Germline lookup yields CDR1 SGDLS and CDR2 YYNGEE. V lost 0 bases and J lost 0; bases outside the gene matches: 4. The CDR3 sequence is 16 residues long. Here the CDR3 DNA reads TGTGCCAGCAGCGTAGAGGGGGACAGGGCCTCCTACGAGCAGTACTTC. This codes for CASSVEGDRASYEQYF.

This chain joins TRBV30 and TRBJ2-3, with 9 bases matching TRBD2. The trim removed 1 base at V and 1 base at J, leaving 0 bases unmatched. This CDR3 region has 14 residues. CDR1 and CDR2 from the germline V gene are GTSNPN and SVGIG (reference sequence). The CDR3, as DNA: TGTGCCTGGAGTGCTAGCGGGGGCACAGATACGCAGTATTTT. It translates to CAWSASGGTDTQYF.

The rearrangement links TRBV28 to TRBJ2-7; TRBD2 matches 8 bases. With V trimmed by 6 bases and J by 1 base, 8 bases remained unmatched. This CDR3 has 15 residues. Germline values: CDR1 MDHEN, CDR2 SYDVKM. DNA of the CDR3: TGTGCCAGCAGCCTAAGGAGCGGGAGATCCTACGAGCAGTACTTC. It yields the protein CASSLRSGRSYEQYF.

This chain joins TRBV6-6 and TRBJ2-7; 7 bases are a match to TRBD2. Per the germline V gene, CDR1 is MNHNY and CDR2 is SVGAGI (reference sequence). CDR3 length: 13 residues. V was clipped by 0 bases and J by 6 bases; unmatched bases: 2. The CDR3, as DNA: TGTGCCAGCAGTTACTCGGGAGGGTTCGAGCAGTACTTC. Translated, it gives CASSYSGGFEQYF.

This clone was seen a few times. The V and J genes are TRBV28 and TRBJ2-1; 7 positions match TRBD1. Per the germline V gene, CDR1 is MDHEN and CDR2 is SYDVKM. The CDR3 is 14 amino acids. Germline trimming cut 8 bases from V and 0 bases from J; bases unmatched to any gene: 4. The CDR3 DNA reads as TGTGCCAGCGGGGGACAGAGCTCCTACAATGAGCAGTTCTTC. Residues: CASGGQSSYNEQFF.

This clone was counted at least ten times. This chain joins TRBV4-1 and TRBJ2-7, with D perhaps matching TRBD1 (6 bases). The CDR3 is 14 residues long. Per germline, CDR1 MGHRA and CDR2 YSYEKL. V lost 1 base and J 2 bases, leaving 9 bases between the germline ends. The CDR3 DNA reads as TGCGCCAGCAGCCAAGGCGAGGGGGCCTACGAGCAGTACTTC. Translation gives CASSQGEGAYEQYF.

The chain uses TRBV7-8 and TRBJ2-1; D perhaps matches TRBD2 (6 bases). Deletions cut 5 bases from V and 8 bases from J, with 16 bases between. The CDR3 sequence is 14 residues long. Germline V CDR1 and CDR2: SGHVS, FQNEAQ. In DNA form, the CDR3 reads TGTGCCAGCAGCCCACGGGGCGGGGATGATGAGCAGTTCTTC. This sequence encodes CASSPRGGDDEQFF.

The rearrangement links TRBV5-1 to TRBJ2-1; D is unresolved. The V gene's germline CDR1 is SGHRS and CDR2 YFSETQ. Trimming cost V 4 bases and J 4 bases, with 21 bases left between them. CDR3 length equals 17 residues. The CDR3 nucleotides read TGCGCCAGCAGCCTCCGACCCGACCCGCGAACGTACAATGAGCAGTTCTTC. Residues: CASSLRPDPRTYNEQFF.

The chain couples TRBV7-8 to TRBJ2-3, with 9 positions matching TRBD2. This CDR3 comprises 19 residues. Germline assignment: CDR1 SGHVS and CDR2 FQNEAQ. J was trimmed by 2 bases and V by 4 bases; bases with no gene match: 16. CDR3: CASSSAYSLAGLHTDTQYF. The CDR3 DNA follows: TGTGCCAGCAGCTCCGCTTATAGCCTAGCGGGATTACACACAGATACGCAGTATTTT. The full variable domain, in which reference TRBV7-8 and TRBJ2-3 provide the parts outside the CDR3, is GAGVSQSPRYKVAKRGQDVALRCDPISGHVSLFWYQQALGQGPEFLTYFQNEAQLDKSGLPSDRFFAERPEGSVSTLKIQRTQQEDSAVYLCASSSAYSLAGLHTDTQYFGPGTRLTVL.

The chain links TRBV27 to TRBJ2-6; D not certain. The CDR3 covers 12 residues. Per germline, CDR1 MNHEY and CDR2 SMNVEV (reference sequence). Trimming left V 10 bases short and J 0 bases short, with 4 bases between. DNA of the CDR3: TGTGCCACTACCTCTGGGGCCAACGTCCTGACTTTC. Protein product: CATTSGANVLTF.

The V call is TRBV29-1, the J call TRBJ2-2; 9 nucleotides agree with TRBD2. Germline loops: CDR1 SQVTM, CDR2 ANQGSEA. With V trimmed by 6 bases and J by 0 bases, 2 bases remained unmatched. The CDR3 runs 14 residues. CDR3 coding DNA: TGCAGCGTCGTAGCGGGGGCGAACACCGGGGAGCTGTTTTTT. Translating gives CSVVAGANTGELFF.

The V and J genes are TRBV2 and TRBJ2-4; 7 bases align to TRBD1. Germline values: CDR1 SNHLY, CDR2 FYNNEI. This CDR3 region has 11 residues. J gave up 15 bases and V 10 bases, and 12 bases lay outside the gene matches. The DNA for the CDR3 is TGTGCCACCAAGGACAGGAACTCGGGGTACTTC. This translates into CATKDRNSGYF.

V is TRBV5-1 and J is TRBJ2-1; 8 bases fit TRBD2. Trimming removed 0 bases from V and 5 bases from J; junction bases left unmatched: 1. Germline V lookup: CDR1 SGHRS, CDR2 YFSETQ. The CDR3 has 14 amino acids. In nucleotides, the CDR3 is TGCGCCAGCAGCTTGGTAGCGGGGCACAATGAGCAGTTCTTC. It codes for CASSLVAGHNEQFF.